This T cell receptor beta chain was captured by sequencing in a study of blood T cell repertoires in COVID-19. Turning to the study itself: Spain, Italy and the United States supplied samples that represented acute and convalescent COVID-19. PBMCs, B-cell-depleted T cells, or T cells were the source of the cDNA or gDNA that made up the material.

Germline CDR1 is KGHSH and CDR2 is LQKENI. The CDR3 consists of 17 residues. V dropped 3 bases and J dropped 6; count of bases not matched to a gene: 13. Repertoires were generated with immunoSEQ multiplex PCR, while TCRdb's copy carries only in-frame clones and drops some. Of tens of thousands of clones listed, 89% are singletons. Sequencing input: peripheral blood. This TCR derives from a human donor with acute or convalescent COVID-19. The donor label of this sample is uncertain. The chain recombines TRBV18 with TRBJ2-1, with 8 bases that match TRBD2. Written as DNA, the CDR3 is TGTGCCAGCTCACCTTCTGCCAGCGGGAGACGTCGCAATGAGCAGTTCTTC. It translates to CASSPSASGRRRNEQFF.